This T cell receptor beta chain was sequenced during a study of neurological immune-mediated disorders. The CDR3 consists of 12 residues. Between the trimmed V and J ends, which lost 5 bases and 2 bases, there was a span of 7 bases. CDR1 is SEHNR and CDR2 is FQNEAQ in the germline V gene (reference sequence). This clonotype was counted at least ten times. Noted time point: longitudinal time-point 2. Unsorted libraries were generated from 2 million PBMCs held at -80 degrees C. The making of cDNA relied on 5'RACE with 10-nucleotide random UMIs. TCRdb called the 5' RACE reads again in MiXCR, with one record for every CDR3 protein. The data contain roughly 49,000 distinct CDR3 sequences, about 12% of them singletons.

Sequencing used PBMCs. This sequence joins TRBV7-9 and TRBJ2-7; possible D gene TRBD2, 5 bases. This receptor was obtained from a male donor with HTLV-1-associated myelopathy (HAM/TSP). The CDR3 spells CASSAGAYEQYF. The CDR3 nucleotides read TGTGCCAGCAGCGCCGGGGCCTACGAGCAGTACTTC.